This T cell receptor beta chain is drawn from a study of cytomegalovirus exposure and HLA in healthy donors (dated by TCRdb to the late 2010s). Regarding the research as a whole: In an earlier analysis of 587 of the donors, under 300 Gb of sequence data and about 110 million unique TCR beta sequences from about 179 million T cells were reported. A few DR-DQ haplotypes were treated as single units for association and clustering because of strong linkage in the cohort. The study used immunosequencing to profile the T cell repertoires of 666 subjects and linked those repertoires to cytomegalovirus serostatus. Of the 350 to 450 genotyped donors, about 80% fell in the genetic ancestry cluster associated with self-reported Caucasian donors. The number of donors typed differed by locus, with roughly 629-640 for A, B, C, DRB1 and DQB1, around 520 for DQA1, 600 to 610 for DPA1, and some 440 for DPB1. All discovery cohort repertoires had been generated on a single sequencing platform. To decide whether each TCR beta V gene segment behaved as functional or pseudogenic, an earlier analysis of 587 of the donors relied on high-throughput TCR beta sequencing. A separate validation cohort of 100 to 150 different subjects was used in addition to the roughly 670-subject first cohort. An early release covering over 500 HLA-typed donors comprised about 300 gigabases of sequencing data and approximately 85 million unique TCR sequences. In a later genetic analysis, genome-wide SNP genotypes for about 55% of the roughly 670 donors were used, and that subset was treated as a discovery cohort. Both class I and class II loci were covered by HLA typing, at four-digit resolution. Donor age, sex, ethnicity and CMV serostatus were compiled together with the repertoire data. A later analysis re-analyzed previously published TCR beta repertoires from roughly 600 donors and added high-resolution HLA genotyping to study TCR occurrence patterns. The study combined high-throughput TCR immunosequencing, statistical association of individual TCRs with disease status, and machine learning to predict cytomegalovirus infection status. Rather than drawing on any new phenotypic data, the later analysis identified candidate immune exposures from TCR beta sequences and the way those sequences occurred across donors. The aim of the study was to test whether cataloging public T cell receptors could identify signatures of past pathogen exposure. On average, roughly 240,000 unique TCR beta nucleotide sequences were sequenced per donor among 350 to 400 genotyped donors of the cohort, with about 17% of those sequences being non-productive.

With respect to this clone: Its antigen remains undetermined. No much larger clone is present one base from it, and per-base qualities are unavailable. This same CDR3 is encoded by further DNA sequences in the sample.

The cohort comprised 670 or so healthy bone marrow donors. All cohort members were sampled while nominally healthy, although unrecorded immune exposures were likely present. The donor was CMV seronegative and belonged to the group of around 350 seronegative cohort members. Every donor gave a peripheral blood sample, and the peripheral blood mononuclear cells from that sample were used for TCR beta sequencing. The Qiagen DNeasy Blood Extraction Kit was used to extract genomic DNA from the blood cell samples. From the germline V gene, CDR1 is ENHRY and CDR2 is SYGVKD. V is trimmed back by 5 bases and J by 4 bases, and the junction contains 4 bases that no gene match accounts for. Spanning cysteine to phenylalanine, the CDR3 consists of 13 amino acids. The CDR3 DNA has 39 bases and is translated from base 1. Libraries were built with the immunoSEQ multiplex PCR assay. For the multiplex PCR, a mixture combining 60 forward primers for TCR Vbeta segments and 13 reverse primers for TCR Jbeta segments was used. The CDR3 region of rearranged TCR beta genes was amplified from genomic DNA with a multiplex PCR assay. The amplified TCR beta libraries were sequenced on the Illumina HiSeq System as 87-base-pair reads. Regarding the original processing steps: Across the 600 to 700 repertoires, a later analysis counted tens of millions of unique TCR beta chains, roughly 11 million of which were shared by at least two donors. Raw reads were error-corrected and collapsed into unique sequences with a nearest-neighbor algorithm that merged closely related sequences to remove PCR and sequencing errors. V, D and J gene segments were assigned by aligning CDR3 sequences to IMGT reference sequences. Each retained sequence needed at least a six-nucleotide match to both a V gene segment and a J gene segment. Rearrangements were classified as productive when the CDR3 lacked stop codons and remained in frame with V and J, and all other rearrangements were classified as non-productive. Following IMGT convention, CDR3 was defined as the stretch from the second conserved V-encoded cysteine up to the conserved J-encoded phenylalanine. Sequences without an unambiguous match to a single V gene segment were excluded from the earlier analysis of 500 to 700 of the donors. In an earlier analysis of a few hundred of the donors, V segments were called functional above 56.7% productive rearrangements and were called segregating when the between-donor standard deviation exceeded 5%. To diagnose cytomegalovirus status from the catalog of TCR beta chain sequences, a statistical classification framework was built. In a later analysis, TCR nucleotide sequences were compared against IMGT/GENE-DB human TR gene sequences so that V and J genes could be assigned. Using the TCRdist pipeline, a later analysis assigned CDR3 sequences along with most-parsimonious VDJ recombination scenarios. In a later analysis, each TCR beta chain was defined by its CDR3 amino acid sequence together with its V-gene family, and reads lacking a unique V-gene family were excluded. In a later analysis, 450 to 600 highly shared, low-generation-probability nucleotide sequences were removed to address suspected cross-contamination and a sequencing artifact. In a later analysis, a clonal expansion index was calculated for each public chain from normalized within-repertoire ranks of inferred template counts. In a later analysis, generation probabilities were computed with a VDJ recombination model fitted to out-of-frame rearrangements, and the resulting probabilities were checked against IGoR. In a later analysis, TCR-TCR, TCR-HLA and TCR-CMV co-occurrence was scored with hypergeometric tests, and a repertoire-size bias correction was applied to TCR pairs. To estimate false discovery rates, a later analysis permuted the HLA or CMV assignments 20 times. In a later analysis, co-occurring TCRs were grouped using DBSCAN, and TCRdist sequence similarity was added for clustering within HLA-allele-positive subsets. Repertoires with fewer than 30,000 or more than 120,000 public chains were left out of co-occurrence clustering, as were about five repertoires with anomalous nucleotide sharing. Held by TCRdb, this immuneACCESS table contains in-frame sequences only and omits some clones. Under half of the omission traces to an unresolved V gene where checked; the cause of the rest is unknown. V and J calls and clone size follow that table, whereas D and trimming were derived from the DNA. The sample records 120,000 to 150,000 clones, roughly 75% of which are singletons. The ten top clones hold approximately 2.3% of the sample.

What the study reported, not specific to this receptor: The study gave a list of about 170 TCR beta chains associated with cytomegalovirus. In this cohort, only TCR beta chains were sequenced, and detectable features were limited by the absence of alpha or paired-chain data. A further reported finding was that TCR beta sequences accurately predicted the HLA-A and HLA-B alleles for most subjects in the first cohort. Linkage disequilibrium might explain the correlated functional status among segregating V segments, but an unknown experimental factor could not be ruled out. Immune exposure information for the cohort was limited to CMV serostatus. The 87-base-pair reads could not distinguish some IMGT-functional V segments, including TRBV6-2 and TRBV6-3, so those segments were excluded. In a later analysis, around 17,000 TCR beta sequences were associated with specific HLA alleles at a false discovery rate of 0.05. A later genetic analysis associated a missense DCLRE1C variant with V-gene and J-gene trimming of TCR beta chains, and an independent cohort replicated the association. Strong co-occurrence of HLA alleles, especially DR and DQ, made assigning TCR associations to individual alleles difficult. It was suggested by the authors that the approach could potentially be generalized to other disease states and immunological phenotypes. A cluster of highly shared sequence variants was judged likely to represent a technical artifact of the sequencing pipeline. Most CMV-associated TCR beta chains appeared to be HLA-restricted in a later analysis, and the HLA associations seemed to be driven largely by CMV exposure. In a later analysis, HLA-associated TCR beta chains showed more clonal expansion and lower generation probabilities than non-associated chains that were equally common. Across donors, most TCR sequences were observed very rarely, whereas some public TCRs were present in many individuals. Sequencing depth was assumed to be roughly uniform across donors in the presence/absence analyses, though that assumption may not hold. Several of the top co-occurrence clusters appeared to be linked to parvovirus B19, influenza, CMV and Epstein-Barr virus, according to a later analysis. In vitro tests confirmed that a few of the cytomegalovirus-associated TCR beta chains recognize cytomegalovirus antigens. The classifier was reported to diagnose cytomegalovirus status with high specificity and sensitivity in both the original and validation cohorts. In a later analysis, the rate of TCR association differed among HLA loci, with DRB1 alleles having the most associated TCRs and HLA-C alleles having the fewest. HLA typing was unavailable for some donors at each locus, so association tests used only the typed subset. An earlier analysis of approximately 590 of the donors showed that most TCR beta V segments appeared in productive rearrangements either about 87% or about 30% of the time, which broadly matched IMGT annotations. Over 15 rarely observed V segments, including chromosome 9 orphons, were excluded from the earlier analysis of about 600 of the donors because counts were too low. In a later genetic analysis, fewer N-insertions in productive TCRs were reported among donors in an Asian-associated ancestry cluster than the approximately 670-donor mean.

This receptor chain uses TRBV10-3 and TRBJ2-7; TRBD1 lines up with 8 middle nucleotides. The receptor was derived from a young man in good health and CMV-seronegative. The sample comprised PBMCs. This receptor has the CDR3 CAISPGQGYEQYF. The sequence in DNA is TGTGCCATCAGTCCCGGACAGGGTTACGAGCAGTACTTC.